The rows below give T cell receptor beta chains drawn from one sample of a study of beta chain features in type 1 diabetes. The repertoire was sequenced with immunoSEQ multiplex PCR; TCRdb's copy has only in-frame clones and lacks some. The sample contains some 360,000 clones, roughly 9.8% of which appear only once. The sequenced material came from central memory CD4+ T cells from blood. All receptors come from a young man with type 1 diabetes. Each CDR3 is given with its conserved first and last residue. The order of the fields is D gene, J gene, V gene, clone size, CDR3 DNA, CDR3 protein. A D gene is named only where the DNA matches it firmly. Size is omitted from some rows. Given values are once, few, many or a class for expanded clones.

D gene: TRBD2
J gene: TRBJ2-7
V gene: TRBV5-4
clone size: many
CDR3 DNA: TGTGCCAGCAGCTTTGCCCGGCCCTTTGCGGGAGAAAATAACGAGCAGTACTTC
CDR3 protein: CASSFARPFAGENNEQYF

D gene: NA
J gene: TRBJ1-2
V gene: TRBV29-1
clone size: few
CDR3 DNA: TGCAGCGTAGGAGGCAGGGGAGGCGATGGCTACACCTTC
CDR3 protein: CSVGGRGGDGYTF

D gene: TRBD1
J gene: TRBJ2-7
V gene: TRBV11-2
clone size: few
CDR3 DNA: TGTGCCAGCAGCTTGGTGAACGACAGGGCCTACGAGCAGTACTTC
CDR3 protein: CASSLVNDRAYEQYF

D gene: TRBD2
J gene: TRBJ2-1
V gene: TRBV11-2
clone size: few
CDR3 DNA: TGTGCCAGCATCCTCGGAACTAGCGGTTCCTACAATGAGCAGTTCTTC
CDR3 protein: CASILGTSGSYNEQFF

D gene: NA
J gene: TRBJ1-5
V gene: TRBV25-1
clone size: NA
CDR3 DNA: TGTGCCAGCAAGGCGGAGAATCAGCCCCAGCATTTT
CDR3 protein: CASKAENQPQHF

D gene: NA
J gene: TRBJ2-4
V gene: TRBV5-8
clone size: few
CDR3 DNA: TGTGCCAGCAGCAAAACCGGCGACATTCAGTACTTC
CDR3 protein: CASSKTGDIQYF

D gene: NA
J gene: TRBJ2-7
V gene: TRBV7-8
clone size: NA
CDR3 DNA: TGTGCCAGCAGTACACAGGGTGCTTATACCTACGAGCAGTACTTC
CDR3 protein: CASSTQGAYTYEQYF

D gene: TRBD1
J gene: TRBJ1-5
V gene: TRBV7-9
clone size: few
CDR3 DNA: TGTGCCAGCAGCTTGGATACAGGGGGGAATCAGCCCCAGCATTTT
CDR3 protein: CASSLDTGGNQPQHF

D gene: TRBD2
J gene: TRBJ2-1
V gene: TRBV7-6
clone size: few
CDR3 DNA: TGTGCCAGCAGTGCGACTAGCGGGAGGAGGGGCGATGAGCAGTTCTTC
CDR3 protein: CASSATSGRRGDEQFF

D gene: NA
J gene: TRBJ2-3
V gene: TRBV29-1
clone size: few
CDR3 DNA: TGCAGCGGGGGGAGTAGGGGAGATACGCAGTATTTT
CDR3 protein: CSGGSRGDTQYF

D gene: NA
J gene: TRBJ2-4
V gene: TRBV7-2
clone size: few
CDR3 DNA: TGTGCCAGCAGCTTGAGCGGGACAGCCGACAAAAACATTCAGTACTTC
CDR3 protein: CASSLSGTADKNIQYF

D gene: NA
J gene: TRBJ1-1
V gene: TRBV7-8
clone size: few
CDR3 DNA: TGTGCCAGCAGCTCCTCAGTACCTCCGATGAACACTGAAGCTTTCTTT
CDR3 protein: CASSSSVPPMNTEAFF

D gene: TRBD2
J gene: TRBJ2-7
V gene: TRBV5-1
clone size: NA
CDR3 DNA: TGCGCCAGCTCAGGGAGGGGAGCACTCTACGAGCAGTACTTC
CDR3 protein: CASSGRGALYEQYF

D gene: NA
J gene: TRBJ2-7
V gene: TRBV7-8
clone size: few
CDR3 DNA: TGTGCCAGCAGCCTACGGGACGGAGGATCCTACGAGCAGTACTTC
CDR3 protein: CASSLRDGGSYEQYF

D gene: NA
J gene: TRBJ2-7
V gene: TRBV6-5
clone size: few
CDR3 DNA: TGTGCCAGCAGCGAGGGTTTCGACTACGAGCAGTACTTC
CDR3 protein: CASSEGFDYEQYF

D gene: NA
J gene: TRBJ2-7
V gene: TRBV28
clone size: few
CDR3 DNA: TGTGCCAGCAGTTCCCCGGGCAGGGGCAACGAGCAGTACTTC
CDR3 protein: CASSSPGRGNEQYF

D gene: NA
J gene: TRBJ2-5
V gene: TRBV5-6
clone size: few
CDR3 DNA: TGTGCCAGCAGCTATCTGGACAGAGAGAAAGAGACCCAGTACTTC
CDR3 protein: CASSYLDREKETQYF

D gene: NA
J gene: TRBJ2-1
V gene: TRBV7-2
clone size: NA
CDR3 DNA: TGTGCCAGCAGCTTGGAACAGGCCCAATACAATGAGCAGTTCTTC
CDR3 protein: CASSLEQAQYNEQFF

D gene: TRBD2
J gene: TRBJ2-1
V gene: TRBV7-9
clone size: few
CDR3 DNA: TGTGCCAGCAGCTGGACTAGCGGGGGCGGTGAGCAGTTCTTC
CDR3 protein: CASSWTSGGGEQFF

D gene: NA
J gene: TRBJ2-1
V gene: TRBV7-3
clone size: few
CDR3 DNA: TGTGCCAGCAGCTTATTGAGCGGCTCCTACAATGAGCAGTTCTTC
CDR3 protein: CASSLLSGSYNEQFF

D gene: NA
J gene: TRBJ1-2
V gene: TRBV18
clone size: few
CDR3 DNA: TGTGCCAGCTCACCCCCGTTGGGGGACGGTCGTAACTATGGCTACACCTTC
CDR3 protein: CASSPPLGDGRNYGYTF

D gene: NA
J gene: TRBJ2-3
V gene: TRBV11-2
clone size: NA
CDR3 DNA: TGTGCCAGCAGCTTAGACTCGTCGGTCGGTACGCAGTATTTT
CDR3 protein: CASSLDSSVGTQYF

D gene: TRBD2
J gene: TRBJ2-7
V gene: TRBV4-1
clone size: few
CDR3 DNA: TGCGCCAGCAGCCAGGACCCCTGGGGGGTAGCGGGCTCCTACGAGCAGTACTTC
CDR3 protein: CASSQDPWGVAGSYEQYF

D gene: TRBD1
J gene: TRBJ2-7
V gene: TRBV7-8
clone size: NA
CDR3 DNA: TGTGCCAGCAGCATTCAGACAGGGGGTCCCTACGAGCAGTACTTC
CDR3 protein: CASSIQTGGPYEQYF

D gene: TRBD1
J gene: TRBJ1-1
V gene: TRBV19
clone size: NA
CDR3 DNA: TGTGCCAGTAACCGACAGGGGGTCCAGCGTGAAGCTTTCTTT
CDR3 protein: CASNRQGVQREAFF

D gene: NA
J gene: TRBJ2-7
V gene: TRBV18
clone size: NA
CDR3 DNA: TGTGCCAGCCGTACGACAGAAACCTACGAGCAGTACTTC
CDR3 protein: CASRTTETYEQYF

D gene: NA
J gene: TRBJ2-1
V gene: TRBV5-1
clone size: NA
CDR3 DNA: TGCGCCAGCAGCCTCAACAATGAGCAGTTCTTC
CDR3 protein: CASSLNNEQFF

D gene: TRBD1
J gene: TRBJ1-2
V gene: TRBV19
clone size: few
CDR3 DNA: TGTGCCAGTAGTACTCCCGGGACAGAGTTTGAGGGAGGCTACACCTTC
CDR3 protein: CASSTPGTEFEGGYTF

D gene: TRBD1
J gene: TRBJ2-5
V gene: TRBV7-9
clone size: NA
CDR3 DNA: TGTGCCAGCAGCCGGGACAGGGGGCGGGAGACCCAGTACTTC
CDR3 protein: CASSRDRGRETQYF

D gene: TRBD1
J gene: TRBJ2-7
V gene: TRBV5-6
clone size: few
CDR3 DNA: TGTGCCAGCAGCGAGGCGGGGACAGGCTACGAGCAGTACTTC
CDR3 protein: CASSEAGTGYEQYF

D gene: NA
J gene: TRBJ2-3
V gene: TRBV5-1
clone size: few
CDR3 DNA: TGCGCCAGCAGCTTCGGGGCGACAGATACGCAGTATTTT
CDR3 protein: CASSFGATDTQYF

D gene: NA
J gene: TRBJ2-3
V gene: TRBV2
clone size: many
CDR3 DNA: TGTGCCAGCAGTGATCTTAGGGGGACGCAGTATTTT
CDR3 protein: CASSDLRGTQYF

D gene: TRBD1
J gene: TRBJ1-2
V gene: TRBV5-6
clone size: few
CDR3 DNA: TGTGCCAGCAGCCCGCCGACAGGGAACTTCTATGGCTACACCTTC
CDR3 protein: CASSPPTGNFYGYTF

D gene: NA
J gene: TRBJ1-2
V gene: TRBV7-9
clone size: few
CDR3 DNA: TGTGCCAGCAGCCTTACCATCCGACAGGTTGCTAACTATGGCTACACCTTC
CDR3 protein: CASSLTIRQVANYGYTF

D gene: NA
J gene: TRBJ2-5
V gene: TRBV4-3
clone size: few
CDR3 DNA: TGCGCCAGCAGCCAAGATAGGGAGACCCAGTACTTC
CDR3 protein: CASSQDRETQYF

D gene: NA
J gene: TRBJ2-7
V gene: TRBV28
clone size: many
CDR3 DNA: TGTGCCAGCAGTTTCGCAGCGCTCGAGCAGTACTTC
CDR3 protein: CASSFAALEQYF

D gene: NA
J gene: TRBJ1-1
V gene: TRBV11-2
clone size: NA
CDR3 DNA: TGTGCCAGCAGCTTAAGGGCCATGAACACTGAAGCTTTCTTT
CDR3 protein: CASSLRAMNTEAFF

D gene: NA
J gene: TRBJ2-2
V gene: TRBV27
clone size: few
CDR3 DNA: TGTGCCAGCGCCAATTGGGAAGGTTCCAGAAACACCGGGGAGCTGTTTTTT
CDR3 protein: CASANWEGSRNTGELFF

D gene: TRBD1
J gene: TRBJ1-1
V gene: TRBV5-1
clone size: NA
CDR3 DNA: TGCGCCAGCAGTATAGGTGGCGCCGGGACAGGGGCCACTGAAGCTTTCTTT
CDR3 protein: CASSIGGAGTGATEAFF

D gene: TRBD1
J gene: TRBJ2-3
V gene: TRBV19
clone size: NA
CDR3 DNA: TGTGCCAGTAGTATCCAGGGGGTCGACACAGATACGCAGTATTTT
CDR3 protein: CASSIQGVDTDTQYF

D gene: NA
J gene: TRBJ2-1
V gene: TRBV7-3
clone size: few
CDR3 DNA: TGTGCCAGCAGCTTAAAGTTCGGGGTGTACAATGAGCAGTTCTTC
CDR3 protein: CASSLKFGVYNEQFF

D gene: NA
J gene: TRBJ2-1
V gene: TRBV28
clone size: NA
CDR3 DNA: TGTGCCAGCAGGAAACTTAGCGGAAGCTACAATGAGCAGTTCTTC
CDR3 protein: CASRKLSGSYNEQFF

D gene: TRBD1
J gene: TRBJ1-2
V gene: TRBV29-1
clone size: NA
CDR3 DNA: TGCAGCGTGCGACGGGACAGCATCTATGGCTACACCTTC
CDR3 protein: CSVRRDSIYGYTF

D gene: NA
J gene: TRBJ2-7
V gene: TRBV5-1
clone size: few
CDR3 DNA: TGCGCCAGCAGCTTGGATGGAGCGAATGAGCAGTACTTC
CDR3 protein: CASSLDGANEQYF

D gene: TRBD2
J gene: TRBJ2-7
V gene: TRBV4-3
clone size: few
CDR3 DNA: TGCGCCAGCAGCCAAGATCTTAGGACTAGTAGTTACGAGCAGTACTTC
CDR3 protein: CASSQDLRTSSYEQYF

D gene: NA
J gene: TRBJ1-2
V gene: TRBV28
clone size: NA
CDR3 DNA: TGTGCCAGCAGTTTGGCGGGTCATGGCTACACCTTC
CDR3 protein: CASSLAGHGYTF

D gene: NA
J gene: TRBJ2-4
V gene: TRBV28
clone size: NA
CDR3 DNA: TGTGCCAGCAGTTTTCCTGGCTTCCAAAACATTCAGTACTTC
CDR3 protein: CASSFPGFQNIQYF

D gene: NA
J gene: TRBJ2-3
V gene: TRBV5-5
clone size: few
CDR3 DNA: TGTGCCAGCAGCCCTAGCAGATCAGATACGCAGTATTTT
CDR3 protein: CASSPSRSDTQYF

D gene: NA
J gene: TRBJ2-1
V gene: TRBV27
clone size: NA
CDR3 DNA: TGTGCCAGCAGTTTATCGAGGGCCCTTCACAATGAGCAGTTCTTC
CDR3 protein: CASSLSRALHNEQFF

D gene: NA
J gene: TRBJ1-5
V gene: TRBV18
clone size: many
CDR3 DNA: TGTGCCAGCTCCCTCGGCCCCGGGGGCGCGGGACAGCCCCAGCATTTT
CDR3 protein: CASSLGPGGAGQPQHF

D gene: NA
J gene: TRBJ2-5
V gene: TRBV6-6
clone size: NA
CDR3 DNA: TGTGCCAGCAGTTACTCGGGCAGAGAAGAGACCCAGTACTTC
CDR3 protein: CASSYSGREETQYF

D gene: NA
J gene: TRBJ2-1
V gene: TRBV10-3
clone size: NA
CDR3 DNA: TGTGCCATCAGTGACCCTCCAGGTCAGCAGTTCTTC
CDR3 protein: CAISDPPGQQFF

D gene: TRBD2
J gene: TRBJ2-5
V gene: TRBV9
clone size: NA
CDR3 DNA: TGTGCCAGCAGCGCCGAAATTAGCGGGAAGACCCAGTACTTC
CDR3 protein: CASSAEISGKTQYF